This T cell receptor (beta chain) was profiled in a study of CD8+ T cells in alopecia areata. As for the study in general: It was oral tofacitinib, at 5 to 10 mg twice daily, that treated patients received. General observations from the study: The study found higher clonality in lesional than normal scalp, especially in alopecia totalis/universalis. Among the top 100, expanded CD8+ clones were significantly decreased by tofacitinib, as was scalp clonality. Persistence in scalp and blood during tofacitinib was observed for many expanded lesional clones.

It was cDNA, reverse transcribed from extracted RNA, that served as the sequencing template. Libraries were prepared by immunoSEQ multiplex PCR; TCRdb keeps only in-frame clonotypes and omits some of them. The data show under 250,000 clones, with approximately 70% seen just once and 0.95% to 1.5% held by the top ten. Details on this clone: What it recognizes is unknown.

Described treatment: oral pan-JAK inhibitor, 5-10 mg twice daily. The V gene lost 1 base and the J gene lost 4 bases, with 13 bases spanning the gap. CDR3 length equals 15 residues. Per germline, CDR1 SGHTA and CDR2 FQGNSA. The source material was CD4+ T cells sorted from blood, sampled at approximately week 42, from a patient treated with tofacitinib. This chain uses TRBV7-2 with TRBJ1-1; the D is unclear. This TCR was sampled from a human donor with alopecia areata. The CDR3: CASSLEIRLGTEAFF. The DNA of the CDR3 is TGTGCCAGCAGCTTAGAGATCCGACTAGGCACTGAAGCTTTCTTT.